The present T cell receptor beta chain was sequenced within a study of blood T cell repertoires in COVID-19. The overall study: PBMCs, B-cell-depleted T cells, or T cells provided the cDNA or gDNA that made up the material.

Data came from immunoSEQ multiplex PCR; TCRdb stores just in-frame clones and leaves some out. The data contain about 320,000 clones, 75% to 85% of them singletons. Trimming cost V 4 bases and J 6 bases; bases outside gene matches: 5. CDR1 MGHDK and CDR2 SYGVNS come from the germline V gene. The CDR3 loop spans 14 amino acids. The chain joins TRBV25-1 to TRBJ1-5; 8 bases line up with TRBD1. The clonotype originates from a human donor in a cohort sampled during active COVID-19. Input material: peripheral blood. The CDR3, as DNA: TGTGCCAGCAGTGGTCAGGGGGCGACTCAGCCCCAGCATTTT. As protein: CASSGQGATQPQHF.